This TCR beta chain appears in the sequencing data of a study of a mutant IDH1 vaccine in newly diagnosed glioma (dated by TCRdb to about 2021). With regard to the full study: Eight vaccinations were administered to patients in weeks 1, 3, 5, 7, 11, 15, 19 and 23, corresponding to visits V03 through V10. Peripheral blood was drawn at six visits: V03 (baseline), V05, V07, V10, V12 and V13. Longitudinal TCRB deep sequencing was done for 25 to 30 treated patients, wherever samples were available for exploratory analyses. Of the 25 to 40 treated patients, about 62% were male and approximately 38% were female, and the mean age was roughly 40 years. Prior to enrollment, standard therapy consisting of radiotherapy alone, temozolomide alone, or radiochemotherapy with temozolomide had been administered to patients, with the combination being received by most patients. Vaccination started 4-6 weeks after radiotherapy alone, or was given together with temozolomide cycles in the groups whose treatment included chemotherapy. Study-level results and caveats: The authors noted that analyses of patient blood samples could not be reproduced because of sample limitations. Vaccine-induced immune responses across multiple MHC alleles were detected in approximately 93% of patients. Changes in the top peripheral T cell clonotypes picked up by TCRB sequencing did not appear to be linked to pseudoprogression. Availability determined which PBMC samples were chosen for TCRB deep sequencing.

The time point label, as the study defines it: week 5, during vaccination. Every vaccine dose consisted of 300 ug of a 20-mer mutant IDH1 peptide in Montanide, administered subcutaneously together with topical imiquimod. Donors had newly diagnosed WHO grade 3 or 4 IDH1-mutant astrocytomas with loss of nuclear ATRX. The samples were drawn from NOA16, a multicentre, single-arm, open-label phase I trial in Germany that tested a mutant IDH1 peptide vaccine in humans for the first time. Genomic DNA for TCRB sequencing was isolated from EDTA blood with the DNeasy Blood and Tissue Kit. Libraries were constructed by the immunoSEQ multiplex PCR assay. Rearranged TCR beta chain sequences were amplified with the hsTCRB Kit following the manufacturer's protocol. TCRB libraries were sequenced on an Illumina MiSeq. The paper's data handling went like this. The proprietary platform of the kit vendor was used for demultiplexing, trimming and gene mapping. Entries here come from immuneACCESS through TCRdb and include only in-frame sequences with V and J called. Some clones fail to appear in such tables; in the studies checked, an unresolved V gene covers under half of the shortfall, and the cause of the remainder is unknown. Clone size and V and J calls were adopted from that table, with D and trimming inferred from the DNA. For this sample the table gives about 25,000 clones, of which 77% were detected only once. In total, the top ten clones hold roughly 10% of the sample.

Turning to this clone: What this receptor recognizes is not known. One base away there is no much larger clone; base qualities are not given.

The clonotype was recovered from a man aged 40-49 years with glioma. The specimen comprised PBMCs, sampled from a glioma patient whose treatment included an IDH1 peptide vaccine.

The nucleotide sequence reads as follows: TGCGCCAGCAGCTCGGCAGCCATGAACACTGAAGCTTTCTTT. Its protein reads: CASSSAAMNTEAFF. The chain is made from TRBV5-1 and TRBJ1-1; too little of a D gene remains to name it. The germline V gene gives CDR1 as SGHRS and CDR2 as YFSETQ. The junction carries 9 bases between V and J, which are trimmed by 3 bases and 0 bases respectively. The cysteine opens and the phenylalanine closes a CDR3 of 14 amino acids. Only the CDR3 DNA is retained, 42 bases long and in frame from the first base.